This T cell receptor beta chain was captured in a study of PD-1 blockade in classical Hodgkin lymphoma. Study conclusions and caveats: Diversity in CD4+ TCRs, unlike that measured in CD8+ TCRs, had risen significantly by C4D1. Newly diagnosed and completely responding patients shared comparable baseline diversity.

Time point in this sample: cycle 4 day 1 (C4D1), after less than 7 weeks of nivolumab. Each patient experienced a relapse that followed autologous stem cell transplantation, and brentuximab vedotin exposure varied. The authors purified CD4+ T cells from thawed PBMCs by magnetic negative selection. The best responses consisted of complete response, partial response or progressive disease. Repertoires were generated with immunoSEQ multiplex PCR, while TCRdb's copy carries only in-frame clones and drops some. The sample lists 25,000 to 35,000 clones, over 75% occurring once. The germline V gene has CDR1 ENHRY and CDR2 SYGVKD. V shed 4 bases and J shed 6 bases, with 9 bases lying between them. The CDR3 has 13 residues. With regard to this clone: Its antigen is not known.

Sequenced material: CD4+ T cells from blood, taken before the fourth cycle of nivolumab. This chain connects TRBV10-3 to TRBJ2-2; D remains unclear. This receptor was taken from a human donor with classical Hodgkin lymphoma. This CDR3 is CAISGSAAGELFF. CDR3 sequence (DNA): TGTGCCATCAGTGGTAGTGCCGCCGGGGAGCTGTTTTTT.